This TCR beta chain is from a study of identical twins. After removal of 4 bases from V and 4 bases from J, the junction contained 13 bases not matched to a gene. This CDR3 has 17 amino acids. Germline V gene data show CDR1 as LGHDT and CDR2 as YNNKEL (reference sequence). There are a few counts of this clonotype. TCRdb fed the 5' RACE reads into MiXCR, producing one record per CDR3 protein. The table records roughly 220,000 distinct CDR3 sequences, 6.5% to 8% of them present only once. This sample also appeared in a second study, on T cells expressing NK-cell markers. As that study records: Sorting was limited to alpha-beta TCR-expressing T cells with an anti-gamma-delta TCR antibody in several experiments.

The chain has TRBV3-1 and TRBJ2-3; 8 nucleotides line up with TRBD2. Sequenced: CD8+ T cells sorted from blood. The receptor was isolated from a young woman in good health. CDR3 protein: CASSPPGTSWVADTQYF. In nucleotides, the CDR3 is TGTGCCAGCAGCCCTCCGGGGACTAGTTGGGTGGCAGATACGCAGTATTTT.